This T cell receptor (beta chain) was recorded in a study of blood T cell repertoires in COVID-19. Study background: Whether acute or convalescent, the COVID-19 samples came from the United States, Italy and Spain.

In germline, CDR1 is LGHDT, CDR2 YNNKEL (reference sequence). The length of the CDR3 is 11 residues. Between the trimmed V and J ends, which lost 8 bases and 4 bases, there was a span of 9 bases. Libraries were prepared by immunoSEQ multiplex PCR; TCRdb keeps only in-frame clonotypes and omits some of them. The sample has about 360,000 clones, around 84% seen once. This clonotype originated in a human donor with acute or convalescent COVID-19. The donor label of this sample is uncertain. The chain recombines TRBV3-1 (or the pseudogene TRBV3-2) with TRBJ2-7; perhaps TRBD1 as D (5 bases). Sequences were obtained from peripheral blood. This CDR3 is CASSRAYEQYF. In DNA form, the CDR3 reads TGTGCCAGCTCCAGGGCTTACGAGCAGTACTTC.